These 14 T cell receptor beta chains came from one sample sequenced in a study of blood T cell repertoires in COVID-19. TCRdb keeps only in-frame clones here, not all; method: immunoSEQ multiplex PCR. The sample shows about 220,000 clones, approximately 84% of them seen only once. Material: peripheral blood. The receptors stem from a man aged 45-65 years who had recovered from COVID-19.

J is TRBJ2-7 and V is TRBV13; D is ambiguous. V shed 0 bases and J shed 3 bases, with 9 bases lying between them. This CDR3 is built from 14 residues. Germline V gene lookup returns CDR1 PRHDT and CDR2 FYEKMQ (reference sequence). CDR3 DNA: TGTGCCAGCAGCTTAGGTGGCAGTCACTACGAGCAGTACTTC. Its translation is CASSLGGSHYEQYF.

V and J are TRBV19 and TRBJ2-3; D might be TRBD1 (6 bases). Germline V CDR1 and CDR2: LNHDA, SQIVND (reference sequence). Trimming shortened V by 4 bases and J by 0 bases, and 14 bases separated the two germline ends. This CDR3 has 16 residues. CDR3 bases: TGTGCCAGTAGTACCAGGACAGTAGGTAGCACAGATACGCAGTATTTT. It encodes CASSTRTVGSTDTQYF.

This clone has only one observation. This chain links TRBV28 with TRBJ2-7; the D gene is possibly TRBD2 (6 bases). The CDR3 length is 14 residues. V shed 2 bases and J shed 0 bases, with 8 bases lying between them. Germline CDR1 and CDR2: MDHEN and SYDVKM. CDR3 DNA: TGTGCCAGCAGTTTAGGGGGGATCTCCTACGAGCAGTACTTC. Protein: CASSLGGISYEQYF. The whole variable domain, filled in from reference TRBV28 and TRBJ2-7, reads DVKVTQSSRYLVKRTGEKVFLECVQDMDHENMFWYRQDPGLGLRLIYFSYDVKMKEKGDIPEGYSVSREKKERFSLILESASTNQTSMYLCASSLGGISYEQYFGPGTRLTVT.

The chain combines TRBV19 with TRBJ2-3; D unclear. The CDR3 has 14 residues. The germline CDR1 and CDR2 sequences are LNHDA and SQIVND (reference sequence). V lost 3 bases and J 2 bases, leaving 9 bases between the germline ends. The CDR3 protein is CASSMSRSTDTQYF. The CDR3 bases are TGTGCCAGTAGTATGAGTAGATCCACAGATACGCAGTATTTT.

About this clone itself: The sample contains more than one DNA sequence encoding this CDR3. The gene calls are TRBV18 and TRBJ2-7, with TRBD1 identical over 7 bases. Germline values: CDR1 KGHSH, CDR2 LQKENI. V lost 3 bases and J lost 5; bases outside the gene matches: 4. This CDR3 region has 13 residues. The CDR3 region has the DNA TGTGCCAGCTCACCCGACAGGGCCAACGAGCAGTACTTC. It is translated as CASSPDRANEQYF.

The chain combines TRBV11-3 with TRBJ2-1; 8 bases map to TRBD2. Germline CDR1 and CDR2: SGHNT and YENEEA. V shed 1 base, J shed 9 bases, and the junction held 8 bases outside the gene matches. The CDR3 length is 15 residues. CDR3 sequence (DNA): TGTGCCAGCAGCTTAGGGTCGGGAGGGAGAGGTGAGCAGTTCTTC. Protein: CASSLGSGGRGEQFF.

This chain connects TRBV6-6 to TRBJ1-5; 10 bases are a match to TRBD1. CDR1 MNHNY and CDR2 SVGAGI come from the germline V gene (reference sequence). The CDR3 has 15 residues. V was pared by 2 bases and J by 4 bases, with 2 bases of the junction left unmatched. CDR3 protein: CASSYLGQGNQPQHF. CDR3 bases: TGTGCCAGCAGTTACCTGGGACAGGGGAATCAGCCCCAGCATTTT.

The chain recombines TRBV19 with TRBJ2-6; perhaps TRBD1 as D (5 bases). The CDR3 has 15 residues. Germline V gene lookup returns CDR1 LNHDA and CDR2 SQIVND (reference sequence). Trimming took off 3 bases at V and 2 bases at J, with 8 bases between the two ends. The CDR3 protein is CASSMTVTGANVLTF. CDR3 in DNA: TGTGCCAGTAGTATGACAGTTACTGGGGCCAACGTCCTGACTTTC. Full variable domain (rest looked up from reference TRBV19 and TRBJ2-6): DGGITQSPKYLFRKEGQNVTLSCEQNLNHDAMYWYRQDPGQGLRLIYYSQIVNDFQKGDIAEGYSVSREKKESFPLTVTSAQKNPTAFYLCASSMTVTGANVLTFGAGSRLTVL.

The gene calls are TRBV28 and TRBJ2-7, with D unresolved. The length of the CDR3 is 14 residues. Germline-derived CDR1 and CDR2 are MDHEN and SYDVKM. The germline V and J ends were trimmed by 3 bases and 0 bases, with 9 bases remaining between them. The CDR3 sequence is CASSLHGPSYEQYF. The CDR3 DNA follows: TGTGCCAGCAGTTTGCACGGTCCCTCCTACGAGCAGTACTTC.

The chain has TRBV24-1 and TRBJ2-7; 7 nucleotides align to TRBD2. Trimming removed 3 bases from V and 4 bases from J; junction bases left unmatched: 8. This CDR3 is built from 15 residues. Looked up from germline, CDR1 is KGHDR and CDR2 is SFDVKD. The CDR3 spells CATSDSGRATYEQYF. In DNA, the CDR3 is TGTGCCACCAGTGATAGTGGGAGGGCCACGTACGAGCAGTACTTC.

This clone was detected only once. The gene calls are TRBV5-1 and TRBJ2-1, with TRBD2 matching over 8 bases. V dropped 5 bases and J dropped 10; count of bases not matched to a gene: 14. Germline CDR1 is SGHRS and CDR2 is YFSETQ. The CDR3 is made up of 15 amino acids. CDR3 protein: CASRPIAGQVGEQFF. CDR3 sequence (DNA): TGCGCCAGCAGACCGATAGCGGGACAAGTCGGAGAGCAGTTCTTC.

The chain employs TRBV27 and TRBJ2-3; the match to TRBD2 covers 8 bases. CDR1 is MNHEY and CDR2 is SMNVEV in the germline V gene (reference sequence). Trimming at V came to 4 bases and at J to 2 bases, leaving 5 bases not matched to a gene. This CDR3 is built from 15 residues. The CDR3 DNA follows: TGTGCCAGCAGTTCGCGCGGGAGGAACACAGATACGCAGTATTTT. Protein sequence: CASSSRGRNTDTQYF.

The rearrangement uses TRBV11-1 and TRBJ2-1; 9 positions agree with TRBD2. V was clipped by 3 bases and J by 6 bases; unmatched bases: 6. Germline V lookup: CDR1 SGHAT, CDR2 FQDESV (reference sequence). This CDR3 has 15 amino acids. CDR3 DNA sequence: TGTGCCAGCAGCTTGGGTAGCGGGGGAGGCAATGAGCAGTTCTTC. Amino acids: CASSLGSGGGNEQFF.

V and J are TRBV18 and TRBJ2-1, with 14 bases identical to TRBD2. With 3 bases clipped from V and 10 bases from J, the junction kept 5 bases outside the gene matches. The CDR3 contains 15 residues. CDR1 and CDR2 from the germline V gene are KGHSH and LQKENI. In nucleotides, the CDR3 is TGTGCCAGCTCACCGACTAGCGGGAGGGCCCTGGAGCAGTTCTTC. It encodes CASSPTSGRALEQFF. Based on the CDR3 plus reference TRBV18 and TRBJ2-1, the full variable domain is NAGVMQNPRHLVRRRGQEARLRCSPMKGHSHVYWYRQLPEEGLKFMVYLQKENIIDESGMPKERFSAEFPKEGPSILRIQQVVRGDSAAYFCASSPTSGRALEQFFGPGTRLTVL.